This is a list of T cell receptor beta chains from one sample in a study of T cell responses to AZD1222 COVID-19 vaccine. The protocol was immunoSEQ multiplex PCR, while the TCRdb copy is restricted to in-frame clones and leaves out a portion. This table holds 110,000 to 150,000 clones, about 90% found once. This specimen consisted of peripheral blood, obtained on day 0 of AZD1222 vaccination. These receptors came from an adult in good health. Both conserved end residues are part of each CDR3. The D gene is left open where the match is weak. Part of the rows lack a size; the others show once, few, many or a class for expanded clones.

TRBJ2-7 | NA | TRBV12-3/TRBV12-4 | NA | CASTRGTSYEQYF | TGTGCCAGCACAAGAGGGACTTCCTACGAGCAGTACTTC
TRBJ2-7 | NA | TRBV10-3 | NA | CAIGSPSYEQYF | TGTGCCATCGGCAGTCCTTCCTACGAGCAGTACTTC
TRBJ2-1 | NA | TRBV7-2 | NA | CASSLVMEQFF | TGTGCCAGCAGCTTAGTGATGGAGCAGTTCTTC
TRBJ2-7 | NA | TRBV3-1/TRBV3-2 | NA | CASSRPGSEQYF | TGTGCCAGCAGCCGACCCGGGAGCGAGCAGTACTTC
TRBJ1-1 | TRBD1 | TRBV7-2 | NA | CASSLKGQGNTEAFF | TGTGCCAGCAGCTTAAAGGGACAGGGGAACACTGAAGCTTTCTTT
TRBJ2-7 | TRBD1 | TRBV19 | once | CASSTSGQGAYEQYF | TGTGCCAGTAGTACCTCGGGACAGGGGGCCTACGAGCAGTACTTC
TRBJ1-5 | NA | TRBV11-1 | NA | CASSLDGSAQPQHF | TGTGCCAGCAGCTTAGATGGGAGCGCTCAGCCCCAGCATTTT
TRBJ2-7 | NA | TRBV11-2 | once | CASSLDPSGYEQYF | TGTGCCAGCAGCTTAGATCCGTCAGGCTACGAGCAGTACTTC
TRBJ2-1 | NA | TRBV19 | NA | CASSIQGSYNEQFF | TGTGCCAGTAGTATACAGGGTTCCTACAATGAGCAGTTCTTC
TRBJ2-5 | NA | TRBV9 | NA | CASSPDPGRPETQYF | TGTGCCAGCAGCCCAGACCCCGGCCGGCCAGAGACCCAGTACTTC
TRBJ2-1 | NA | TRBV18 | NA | CASSPRRDNEQFF | TGTGCCAGCTCACCAAGGCGGGATAATGAGCAGTTCTTC
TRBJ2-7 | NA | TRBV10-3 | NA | CAVRDGDGEQYF | TGTGCCGTCCGGGACGGCGACGGGGAGCAGTACTTC
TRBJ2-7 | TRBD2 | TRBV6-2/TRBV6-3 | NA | CASSPPPSGLSSYEQYF | TGTGCCAGCAGCCCTCCCCCTAGCGGGTTGAGCTCCTACGAGCAGTACTTC
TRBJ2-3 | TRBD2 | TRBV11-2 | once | CASSSGLAGLVTDTQYF | TGTGCCAGCAGCTCGGGACTAGCGGGACTTGTGACAGATACGCAGTATTTT
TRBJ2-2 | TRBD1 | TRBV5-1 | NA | CASSAQQGAGELFF | TGCGCCAGCAGCGCTCAACAGGGGGCCGGGGAGCTGTTTTTT
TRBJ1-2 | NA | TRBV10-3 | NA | CAISEAGADYGYTF | TGTGCCATCAGTGAGGCAGGGGCCGACTATGGCTACACCTTC
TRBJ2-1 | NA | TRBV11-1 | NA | CASSGLRGRAYNEQFF | TGTGCCAGCAGCGGCCTGAGGGGGAGGGCATACAATGAGCAGTTCTTC
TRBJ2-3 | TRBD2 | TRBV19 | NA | CASSGRGLAGATGTDTQYF | TGTGCCAGTAGCGGGAGGGGGCTAGCGGGAGCAACTGGCACAGATACGCAGTATTTT
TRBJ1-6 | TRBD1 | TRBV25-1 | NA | CASRATGQRNSPLHF | TGTGCCAGCAGAGCAACGGGACAGCGGAATTCACCCCTCCACTTT
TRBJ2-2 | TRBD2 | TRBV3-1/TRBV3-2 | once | CASSQIAGSNTGELFF | TGTGCCAGCAGCCAAATAGCGGGGTCGAACACCGGGGAGCTGTTTTTT
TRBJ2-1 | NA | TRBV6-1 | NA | CASSDMVMGQFF | TGTGCCAGCAGTGATATGGTCATGGGGCAGTTCTTC
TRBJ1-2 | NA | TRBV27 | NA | CASSLRRRGTLNYGYTF | TGTGCCAGCAGTTTAAGGAGGCGAGGGACTCTCAACTATGGCTACACCTTC
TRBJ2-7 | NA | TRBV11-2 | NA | CASSFVYEQYF | TGTGCCAGCAGCTTCGTCTACGAGCAGTACTTC
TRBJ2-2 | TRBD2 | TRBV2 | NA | CASSGREASTGELFF | TGTGCCAGCAGTGGGCGGGAGGCCTCGACCGGGGAGCTGTTTTTT
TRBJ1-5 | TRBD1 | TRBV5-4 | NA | CASSLGGDRNQPQHF | TGTGCCAGCAGCCTAGGAGGGGACAGGAATCAGCCCCAGCATTTT
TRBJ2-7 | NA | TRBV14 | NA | CASSQGVGAHEQYF | TGTGCCAGCAGCCAAGGCGTGGGGGCCCACGAGCAGTACTTC
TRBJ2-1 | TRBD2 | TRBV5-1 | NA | CASSPISGRGHYEQFF | TGCGCCAGCAGCCCGATTAGCGGGAGGGGGCATTATGAGCAGTTCTTC
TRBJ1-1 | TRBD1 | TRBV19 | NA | CASKRTGGAIAFF | TGTGCCAGTAAGAGGACAGGGGGCGCGATCGCTTTCTTT
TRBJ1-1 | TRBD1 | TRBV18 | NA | CASSPLSRGVGTEAFF | TGTGCCAGCTCACCACTATCCAGGGGGGTTGGGACTGAAGCTTTCTTT
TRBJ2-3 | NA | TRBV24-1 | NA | CATSDFGGSTDTQYF | TGTGCCACCAGTGATTTCGGCGGGAGCACAGATACGCAGTATTTT
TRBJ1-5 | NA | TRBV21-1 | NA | CASSKAGGGIGGNQPQHF | TGTGCCAGCAGCAAAGCTGGAGGGGGGATCGGGGGCAATCAGCCCCAGCATTTT
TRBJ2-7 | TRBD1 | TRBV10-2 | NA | CASSDRAGGYEQYF | TGCGCCAGCAGTGATCGGGCAGGGGGATACGAGCAGTACTTC
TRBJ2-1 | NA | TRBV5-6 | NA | CASSLVSFGEQFF | TGTGCCAGCAGCTTGGTATCGTTTGGGGAGCAGTTCTTC
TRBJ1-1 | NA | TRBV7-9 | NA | CASSFGGLTEAFF | TGTGCCAGCAGCTTTGGTGGGCTCACTGAAGCTTTCTTT
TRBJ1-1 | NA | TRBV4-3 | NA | CASSRAKNMNTEAFF | TGCGCCAGCAGCCGGGCGAAAAACATGAACACTGAAGCTTTCTTT
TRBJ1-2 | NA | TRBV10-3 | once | CAISDQGRGNGYTF | TGTGCCATCAGTGATCAAGGCAGGGGAAATGGCTACACCTTC
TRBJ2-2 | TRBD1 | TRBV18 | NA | CASSNRDRASTGELFF | TGTGCCAGCTCAAACCGGGACAGGGCAAGCACCGGGGAGCTGTTTTTT
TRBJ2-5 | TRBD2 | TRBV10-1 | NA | CASSAAAGVRETQYF | TGCGCCAGCAGCGCCGCGGCGGGAGTACGAGAGACCCAGTACTTC
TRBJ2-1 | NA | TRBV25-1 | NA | CASSEGVSRAQFF | TGTGCCAGCAGTGAGGGGGTCTCCAGGGCGCAGTTCTTC
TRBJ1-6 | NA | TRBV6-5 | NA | CASSYDHSSYNSPLHF | TGTGCCAGCAGTTACGACCATAGCTCCTATAATTCACCCCTCCACTTT
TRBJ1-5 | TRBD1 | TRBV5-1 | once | CASSLRGQGDQPQHF | TGCGCCAGCAGCTTGCGGGGACAGGGGGATCAGCCCCAGCATTTT
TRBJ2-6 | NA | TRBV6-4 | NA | CASSDSSSGANVLTF | TGTGCCAGCAGTGACTCGAGCTCTGGGGCCAACGTCCTGACTTTC
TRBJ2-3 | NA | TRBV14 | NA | CASSLPVPHGPTDTQYF | TGTGCCAGCAGCCTTCCCGTCCCCCATGGGCCGACAGATACGCAGTATTTT
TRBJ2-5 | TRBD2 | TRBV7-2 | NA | CASSLGGPSGMQETQYF | TGTGCCAGCAGCTTAGGAGGCCCTAGCGGGATGCAAGAGACCCAGTACTTC
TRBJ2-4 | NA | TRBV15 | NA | CATSRDRMTGLAKNIQYF | TGTGCCACCAGCAGAGATCGGATGACAGGCCTAGCCAAAAACATTCAGTACTTC
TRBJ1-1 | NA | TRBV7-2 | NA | CASTSLGQRNTEAFF | TGTGCCAGCACCTCCTTAGGACAGAGGAACACTGAAGCTTTCTTT
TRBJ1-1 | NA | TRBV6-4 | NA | CASSRSGKTEAFF | TGTGCCAGCAGTCGGAGTGGGAAGACTGAAGCTTTCTTT
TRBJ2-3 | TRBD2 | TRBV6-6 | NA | CASSYAGLAGGTQYF | TGTGCCAGCAGTTACGCGGGACTAGCGGGAGGTACGCAGTATTTT
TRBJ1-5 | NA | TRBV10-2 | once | CASSEATYSNQPQHF | TGCGCCAGCAGTGAGGCAACCTATAGCAATCAGCCCCAGCATTTT